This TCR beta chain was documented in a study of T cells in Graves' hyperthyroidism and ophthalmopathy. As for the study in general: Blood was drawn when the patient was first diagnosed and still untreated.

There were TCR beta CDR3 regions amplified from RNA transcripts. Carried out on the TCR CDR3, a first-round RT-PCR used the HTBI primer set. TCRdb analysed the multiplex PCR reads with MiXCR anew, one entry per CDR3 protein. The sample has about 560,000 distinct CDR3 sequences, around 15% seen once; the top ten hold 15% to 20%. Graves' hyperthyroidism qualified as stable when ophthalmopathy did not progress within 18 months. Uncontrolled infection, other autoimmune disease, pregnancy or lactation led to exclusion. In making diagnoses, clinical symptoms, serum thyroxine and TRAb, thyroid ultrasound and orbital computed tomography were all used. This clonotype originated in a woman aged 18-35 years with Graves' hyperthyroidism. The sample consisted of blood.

Written as DNA, the CDR3 is TGCGCCAGCAGTAGTGGGTGGAATTCACCCCTCCACTTT. Residues: CASSSGWNSPLHF. J is TRBJ1-6 and V is TRBV4-3; D gene uncertain. The CDR3 is 13 amino acids. CDR1 is LGHNA, CDR2 YSLEER, per germline. The V end lost 6 bases, the J end lost 7 bases, and 10 bases lay between the germline ends.